These T cell receptor beta chains were read from a single sample in a study of T cell responses to AZD1222 COVID-19 vaccine. Sequencing used immunoSEQ multiplex PCR; TCRdb keeps in-frame clones, though not all of them. The sample features under 150,000 clones, with about 2% in its top ten. The source material was peripheral blood. These receptors all come from an adult in good health. Both conserved end residues are part of each CDR3. A D gene is named only where the DNA matches it firmly.

d_call,j_call,v_call,cdr3_aa,cdr3_nt
.,TRBJ1-2,TRBV25-1,CASSPPGPASGYTF,TGTGCCAGCAGCCCACCGGGACCAGCTTCGGGCTACACCTTC
.,TRBJ1-5,TRBV6-5,CASTRSRDQPQHF,TGTGCCAGCACGCGGTCCAGGGACCAGCCCCAGCATTTT
TRBD1,TRBJ1-1,TRBV18,CASSPMTGTNTEAFF,TGTGCCAGCTCACCTATGACAGGGACGAACACTGAAGCTTTCTTT
.,TRBJ2-3,TRBV5-5,CASSVRQVASTDTQYF,TGTGCCAGCAGCGTGAGACAGGTTGCTAGCACAGATACGCAGTATTTT
.,TRBJ1-5,TRBV6-5,CASSLQGGSQPQHF,TGTGCCAGCAGTCTTCAGGGAGGGAGTCAGCCCCAGCATTTT
.,TRBJ1-6,TRBV7-2,CASSFRATNSPLHF,TGTGCCAGCAGCTTCCGGGCGACCAATTCACCCCTCCACTTT
.,TRBJ2-5,TRBV7-8,CASSLAPLAEETQYF,TGTGCCAGCAGCTTAGCTCCGCTAGCAGAAGAGACCCAGTACTTC
.,TRBJ1-5,TRBV19,CASSPGVSNQPQHF,TGTGCCAGTAGTCCAGGGGTGAGCAATCAGCCCCAGCATTTT
.,TRBJ2-7,TRBV4-1,CASSRGSGQYEQYF,TGCGCCAGCAGCCGCGGCAGCGGGCAATACGAGCAGTACTTC
TRBD1,TRBJ1-2,TRBV30,CACIQGAGGYTF,TGTGCCTGCATACAGGGGGCGGGCGGCTACACCTTC
.,TRBJ1-5,TRBV5-6,CASSLGGFIQPQHF,TGTGCCAGCAGCTTGGGGGGATTCATTCAGCCCCAGCATTTT
TRBD1,TRBJ2-1,TRBV11-3,CASSERGTGGNEQFF,TGTGCCAGCAGCGAGCGGGGGACAGGGGGCAATGAGCAGTTCTTC
TRBD1,TRBJ2-7,TRBV18,CASSLGTGLYEQYF,TGTGCCAGCTCTTTGGGGACAGGGCTTTACGAGCAGTACTTC
.,TRBJ2-1,TRBV12-3/TRBV12-4,CASSFIRYNEQFF,TGTGCCAGCAGTTTCATCCGCTACAATGAGCAGTTCTTC
.,TRBJ2-2,TRBV6-5,CASTPGQEAGELFF,TGTGCCAGCACTCCGGGGCAGGAGGCCGGGGAGCTGTTTTTT
.,TRBJ1-1,TRBV9,CASSTTREGRTEAFF,TGTGCCAGCAGCACAACCCGTGAAGGGCGGACTGAAGCTTTCTTT
.,TRBJ2-5,TRBV27,CASSSGIGGQGETQYF,TGTGCCAGCAGTTCAGGCATTGGGGGTCAGGGGGAGACCCAGTACTTC
.,TRBJ2-2,TRBV5-1,CASSSSRATGELFF,TGCGCCAGCAGCTCTTCCAGGGCCACCGGGGAGCTGTTTTTT
TRBD1,TRBJ1-1,TRBV6-4,CASSEDGTENTEAFF,TGTGCCAGCAGTGAAGACGGGACAGAAAACACTGAAGCTTTCTTT
TRBD1,TRBJ2-7,TRBV7-2,CASSLAGQGSYEQYF,TGTGCCAGCAGCTTAGCAGGACAGGGATCCTACGAGCAGTACTTC
TRBD1,TRBJ1-2,TRBV2,CASSRDRDGYTF,TGTGCCAGCAGCCGGGACAGGGACGGCTACACCTTC
.,TRBJ2-5,TRBV11-3,CASSLGGGGEETQYF,TGTGCCAGCAGCTTAGGAGGCGGCGGAGAAGAGACCCAGTACTTC
.,TRBJ2-5,TRBV6-5,CASSYTSFQETQYF,TGTGCCAGCAGCTACACTAGCTTCCAAGAGACCCAGTACTTC
.,TRBJ1-1,TRBV9,CASSVDARTEAFF,TGTGCCAGCAGCGTAGATGCCAGAACTGAAGCTTTCTTT
TRBD2,TRBJ2-5,TRBV5-1,CASSPGLAGGLGETQYF,TGCGCCAGCAGCCCCGGACTAGCGGGGGGGCTGGGAGAGACCCAGTACTTC